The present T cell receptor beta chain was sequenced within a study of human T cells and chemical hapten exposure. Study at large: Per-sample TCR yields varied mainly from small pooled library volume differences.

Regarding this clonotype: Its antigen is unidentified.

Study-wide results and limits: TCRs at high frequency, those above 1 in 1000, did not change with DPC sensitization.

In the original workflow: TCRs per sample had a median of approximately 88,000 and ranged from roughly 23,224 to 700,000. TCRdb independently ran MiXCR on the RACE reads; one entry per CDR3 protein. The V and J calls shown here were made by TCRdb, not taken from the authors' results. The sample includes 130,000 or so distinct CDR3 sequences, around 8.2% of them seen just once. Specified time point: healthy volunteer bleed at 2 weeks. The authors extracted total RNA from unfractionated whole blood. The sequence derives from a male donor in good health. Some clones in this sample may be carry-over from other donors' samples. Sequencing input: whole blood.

The CDR3 protein is CASTHQGNYGYTF. CDR3 DNA: TGCGCCAGCACCCATCAGGGGAACTATGGCTACACCTTC. The chain has TRBV5-1 and TRBJ1-2; D is possibly TRBD1 (6 bases). Germline V lookup: CDR1 SGHRS, CDR2 YFSETQ. The CDR3 runs 13 residues. Trimming cost V 6 bases and J 2 bases, with 11 bases left between them.